This T cell receptor (beta chain) was captured in a study of brain T cells in children with intractable seizures. Profiled with immunoSEQ multiplex PCR; TCRdb holds only in-frame clones, not every one. In the table there are hundreds of thousands of clones, about 94% of which are singletons. The time point is: blood from clinic visit 5 months post-surgery; TSC patient then seizure free. Surgery cases with the highest brain T cell transcript signatures were chosen for sequencing. Patients received at least one anti-epileptic drug before surgery. Study findings and constraints: Pre-surgery blood may have been undersampled, hiding some clones.

To note about this clone: Its antigen is still unknown.

J was trimmed by 8 bases and V by 7 bases; bases with no gene match: 13. The germline V gene encodes CDR1 WSHSY and CDR2 SAAADI. This CDR3 is 14 amino acids long. The J gene is TRBJ1-2, the V gene TRBV10-2; 7 nucleotides agree with TRBD1. The sequenced sample was peripheral blood, obtained more than 4 months after surgery. The sequence was collected from a boy younger than two with tuberous sclerosis and intractable seizures. The CDR3 nucleotides are TGCGCCAGCACAGGGGGAATAGAAGGGCTCGGCTACACCTTC. The encoded protein is CASTGGIEGLGYTF.